This TCR beta chain is from a study of shared clonotypes between healthy human individuals. Terminally differentiated effector memory CD45RA+ cells were left out of the naive CD8 fraction, which was CD45RO-negative and positively selected for CCR7. TCRdb's table, derived via immunoSEQ multiplex PCR, lists solely in-frame clones and lacks some. This table holds some 2.1 million clones, about 94% found once. Between the trimmed V and J ends, which lost 4 bases and 1 base, there was a span of 7 bases. This CDR3 contains 13 residues. Germline CDR1 MNHEY, CDR2 SVGAGI. The source of this sequence is a man between 18 and 35 years old in good health. The sample taken for sequencing was naive CD8+ T cells sorted from blood. V usage is TRBV6-5 and J usage is TRBJ2-5; the D is unclear. The CDR3 is CASSSGLQETQYF. The CDR3 bases are TGTGCCAGCAGTTCGGGCCTCCAAGAGACCCAGTACTTC.